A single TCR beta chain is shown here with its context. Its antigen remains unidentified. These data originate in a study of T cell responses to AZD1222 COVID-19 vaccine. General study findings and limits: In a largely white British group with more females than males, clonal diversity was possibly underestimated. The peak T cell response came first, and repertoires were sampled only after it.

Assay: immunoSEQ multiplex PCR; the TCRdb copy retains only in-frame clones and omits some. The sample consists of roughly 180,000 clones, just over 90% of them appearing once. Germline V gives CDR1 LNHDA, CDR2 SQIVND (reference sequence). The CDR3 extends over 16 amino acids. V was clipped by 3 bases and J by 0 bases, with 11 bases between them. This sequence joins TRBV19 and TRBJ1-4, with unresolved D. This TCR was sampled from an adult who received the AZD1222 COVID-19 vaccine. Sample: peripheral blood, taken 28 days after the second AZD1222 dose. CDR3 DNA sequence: TGTGCCAGTAGTATGCGAGGCGACTCAACTAATGAAAAACTGTTTTTT. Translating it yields CASSMRGDSTNEKLFF.